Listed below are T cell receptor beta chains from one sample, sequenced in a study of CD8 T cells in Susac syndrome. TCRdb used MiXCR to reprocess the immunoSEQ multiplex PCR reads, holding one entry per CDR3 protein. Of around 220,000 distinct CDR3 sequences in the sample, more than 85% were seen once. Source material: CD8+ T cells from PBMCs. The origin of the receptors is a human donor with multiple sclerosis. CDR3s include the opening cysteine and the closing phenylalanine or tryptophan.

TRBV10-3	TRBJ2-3	CAISREAGASGTDTQYF
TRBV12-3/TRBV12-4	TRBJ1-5	CASSFGLRGLGDQPQHF
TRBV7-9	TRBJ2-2	CASSFGRPELFF
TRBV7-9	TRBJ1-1	CASSQIDRQAFF
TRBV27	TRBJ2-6	CASSLSIPGSGANVLTF
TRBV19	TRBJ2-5	CASSGPQETQYF
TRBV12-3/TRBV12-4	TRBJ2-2	CASRVGAGELFF
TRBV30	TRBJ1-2	CAWSRKQAIYGYTF
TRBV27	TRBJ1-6	CASSFGLGVNSPLHF
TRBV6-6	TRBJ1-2	CASSYSGPSGFLGETF
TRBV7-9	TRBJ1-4	CASRPDTGVTNEKLFF
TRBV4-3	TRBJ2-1	CASSQGTSRPFF
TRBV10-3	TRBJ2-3	CAIRTPIEDTQYF
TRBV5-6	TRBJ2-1	CASSLEGTSANNEQFF
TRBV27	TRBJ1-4	CASGREKLFF
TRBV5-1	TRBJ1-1	CASSQDRDIPEAFF
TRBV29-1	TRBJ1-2	CSVEGEGGRSAGYTF
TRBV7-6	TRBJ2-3	CASSLGFLGHTDTQYF
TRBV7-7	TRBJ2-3	CASSSFISDTQYF
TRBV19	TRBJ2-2	CASSMGSPVWVETGELFF
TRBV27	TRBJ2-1	CASSRGAGYNEQFF
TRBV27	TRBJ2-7	CASSFPSDEQYF
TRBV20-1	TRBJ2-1	CSARKRLVHGDNEQFF
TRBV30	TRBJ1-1	CAWTTIDRERTEAFF
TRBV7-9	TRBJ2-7	CASSLGVGYEQYF
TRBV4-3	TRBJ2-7	CASSQEAGSYEQYF
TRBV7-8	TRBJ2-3	CASSLPMGAQDTQYF
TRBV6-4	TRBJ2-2	CASSGSGDTGELFF
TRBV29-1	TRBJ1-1	CSVPLGTEAFF
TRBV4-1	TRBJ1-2	CASSQDPGTESGYTF
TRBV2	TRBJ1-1	CASSEPPGKAPEAFF
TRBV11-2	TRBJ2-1	CASSHGWGEDEQFF
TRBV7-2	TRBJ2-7	CASSSSPGHEQYF
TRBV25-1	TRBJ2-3	CASSELAGATDTQYF
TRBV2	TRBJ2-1	CALGASGEQFF
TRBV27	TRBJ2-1	CASSYISARGDNEQFF
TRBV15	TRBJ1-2	CATSRAWANYGYTF
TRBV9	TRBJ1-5	CASSVGDRVGQPQHF
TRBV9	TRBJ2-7	CASSVGSGGSYEQYF
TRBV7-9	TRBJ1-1	CASSISQVTMNTEAFF
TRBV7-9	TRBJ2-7	CASSSGTGDYYEQYF
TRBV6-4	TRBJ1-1	CASSEGSDTEAFF
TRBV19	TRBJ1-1	CASSFRTSEAFF
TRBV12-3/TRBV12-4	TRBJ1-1	CASSFTGVWDTEAFF
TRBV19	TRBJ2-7	CASSIGTGRTYEQYF
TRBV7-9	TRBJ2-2	CASTPRTGTGELFF
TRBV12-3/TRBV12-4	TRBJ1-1	CASRQDRVNTEAFF
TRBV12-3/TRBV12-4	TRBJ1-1	CASSRTENTEAFF
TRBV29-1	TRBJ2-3	CSFLLTDTQYF
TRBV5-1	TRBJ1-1	CASAHEGVNTEAFF
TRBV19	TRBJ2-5	CASSPGHQETQYF
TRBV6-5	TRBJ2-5	CASSFGMSPMGETQYF
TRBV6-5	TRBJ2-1	CASSYMDRGNEQFF
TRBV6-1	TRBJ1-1	CASVQGAGAFF
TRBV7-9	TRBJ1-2	CASSSDDYGYTF
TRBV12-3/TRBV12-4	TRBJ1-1	CASSLRVTGRPNTEAFF
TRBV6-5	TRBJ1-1	CASSYLDRHIQRAFF
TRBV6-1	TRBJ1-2	CASSDRDRVFSYGYTF
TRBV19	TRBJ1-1	CASSIGSNGVWGTEAFF